This T cell receptor beta chain was profiled in a study of T cell responses to AZD1222 COVID-19 vaccine. Study observations and caveats: Repertoires were collected only later (after the peak T cell response had occurred). At study baseline, merely several AZD1222 recipients were seropositive.

Profiled with immunoSEQ multiplex PCR; TCRdb holds only in-frame clones, not every one. This sample has more than 85,000 clones, with 88% found just once. This CDR3 has 13 amino acids. Germline trimming cut 6 bases from V and 6 bases from J; bases unmatched to any gene: 3. In regard to this clone: Its cognate antigen is unknown.

Sequences were derived from peripheral blood, sampled on day 0 of AZD1222 vaccination. The TCR sequence derives from an adult in good health. This chain joins TRBV12-3 or TRBV12-4 and TRBJ1-5; 9 nucleotides line up with TRBD1. The CDR3 protein is CASRWDRAQPQHF. The CDR3 nucleotides read TGTGCCAGCAGATGGGACAGGGCTCAGCCCCAGCATTTT.